This T cell receptor beta chain was sequenced for a study of T cell changes during pregnancy in multiple sclerosis. Here immunoSEQ multiplex PCR was the method, and the copy in TCRdb shows in-frame clones only, minus some. This sample carries roughly 100,000 clones, about 90% of them seen once, and the ten largest clones take approximately 1.5%. V gave up 7 bases and J gave up 5 bases, with 10 bases separating them. CDR3 size: 12 residues. CDR1 and CDR2 from the germline V gene are SGDLS and YYNGEE. The source material was peripheral blood, sampled before pregnancy. This chain connects TRBV9 to TRBJ1-5, with a tentative D call TRBD1 (5 bases). The receptor was isolated from a female donor with multiple sclerosis, enrolled in a pregnancy study. CDR3 in amino acids: CASALGDQPQHF. The CDR3 DNA reads as TGTGCCAGCGCCTTAGGGGATCAGCCCCAGCATTTT.